Listed below are T cell receptor beta chains from one sample, sequenced in a study of molecular identifiers for immune sequencing clone quantification. TCRdb analysed the PCR reads with MiXCR anew, one entry per CDR3 protein. The sample lists approximately 670,000 distinct CDR3 sequences, 20% occurring once. Sequencing was performed on naive CD8+ T cells from blood, with Jurkat cell RNA spiked in. These receptors all stem from a human donor in good health. Some libraries in this study had Jurkat cell RNA spiked in. Each CDR3 is given with its conserved first and last residue. The D gene is left open where the match is weak. Not all rows give a size; the values are once, few, many and, for expanded clones, a class.

j_call clone_size v_call cdr3_length d_call cdr3_aa cdr3_nt
TRBJ2-7 many TRBV7-2 12 - CASSSGTYEQYF TGTGCCAGCAGCTCGGGCACCTACGAGCAGTACTTC
TRBJ2-7 - TRBV28 13 - CASSPLWTYEQYF TGTGCCAGCAGTCCCCTTTGGACCTACGAGCAGTACTTC
TRBJ2-5 many TRBV7-9 14 - CASSHPDWIETQYF TGTGCCAGCAGCCACCCCGACTGGATAGAGACCCAGTACTTC
TRBJ2-7 - TRBV10-2 17 - CASNEDGLLSPPYEQYF TGCGCCAGCAACGAAGATGGACTCCTTTCCCCCCCCTACGAGCAGTACTTC
TRBJ1-2 many TRBV7-9 13 - CASSLQGVAGYTF TGTGCCAGCAGCTTACAGGGAGTCGCTGGCTACACCTTC
TRBJ1-2 few TRBV27 14 TRBD1 CASSPLDREYGYTF TGTGCCAGCAGTCCCCTGGACAGGGAGTATGGCTACACCTTC
TRBJ1-1 many TRBV14 15 TRBD1 CASSGRTGLVTEAFF TGTGCCAGCAGCGGGAGGACAGGACTCGTCACTGAAGCTTTCTTT
TRBJ1-3 many TRBV30 14 - CAWMPMTSGNTIYF TGTGCCTGGATGCCAATGACCTCTGGAAACACCATATATTTT
TRBJ2-3 many TRBV6-4 16 - CASSMTRGHSTDTQYF TGTGCCAGCAGTATGACCAGAGGGCATAGCACAGATACGCAGTATTTT
TRBJ1-5 - TRBV4-1 16 - CASSQDRSSGVQPQHF TGCGCCAGCAGCCAAGATAGAAGTTCGGGGGTGCAGCCCCAGCATTTT
TRBJ2-3 - TRBV7-9 16 - CASSLGPDTSTDTQYF TGTGCCAGCAGCTTAGGGCCAGATACTAGCACAGATACGCAGTATTTT
TRBJ1-1 many TRBV6-2/TRBV6-3 13 - CASRVEINTEAFF TGTGCCAGCAGGGTAGAAATTAACACTGAAGCTTTCTTT
TRBJ2-3 many TRBV7-9 15 - CASSPTPSSTDTQYF TGTGCCAGCAGCCCCACCCCTTCTAGCACAGATACGCAGTATTTT
TRBJ1-1 many TRBV7-9 15 - CASSLQGGASTEAFF TGTGCCAGCAGCTTACAGGGCGGGGCGAGCACTGAAGCTTTCTTT
TRBJ2-3 many TRBV20-1 16 TRBD1 CSARVLRDRVGDTQYF TGCAGTGCTAGAGTACTACGGGACAGGGTAGGAGATACGCAGTATTTT
TRBJ2-7 - TRBV12-3/TRBV12-4 14 - CASSFLARAYEQYF TGTGCCAGCAGTTTCCTAGCGCGGGCCTACGAGCAGTACTTC
TRBJ2-2 many TRBV12-3/TRBV12-4 15 - CASSFGPGNTGELFF TGTGCCAGCAGTTTCGGTCCGGGAAACACCGGGGAGCTGTTTTTT
TRBJ2-1 few TRBV11-3 13 - CASSFRLGLEQFF TGTGCCAGCAGCTTTCGGTTGGGACTTGAGCAGTTCTTC
TRBJ1-2 many TRBV30 13 - CAWSVLGYGGYTF TGTGCCTGGAGTGTACTAGGGTATGGTGGCTACACCTTC
TRBJ2-5 few TRBV9 16 - CASSVEYERGQETQYF TGTGCCAGCAGCGTAGAATATGAGAGGGGCCAAGAGACCCAGTACTTC
TRBJ2-7 many TRBV5-1 15 - CASSRGVSVGYEQYF TGCGCCAGCAGCCGTGGCGTGTCGGTTGGCTACGAGCAGTACTTC
TRBJ1-2 few TRBV3-1 16 - CASSPQPQDANYGYTF TGTGCCAGCAGCCCTCAGCCCCAGGATGCGAACTATGGCTACACCTTC
TRBJ2-1 - TRBV4-2 17 - CASSQDWGGASHNEQFF TGTGCCAGCAGCCAAGATTGGGGGGGGGCTAGCCACAATGAGCAGTTCTTC
TRBJ2-1 few TRBV7-9 13 - CASSSTEYNEQFF TGTGCCAGCAGCTCGACAGAGTACAATGAGCAGTTCTTC
TRBJ2-2 many TRBV27 12 - CASSLRAGELFF TGTGCCAGCAGTTTAAGGGCTGGGGAGCTGTTTTTT
TRBJ2-7 many TRBV5-1 15 - CASSLDSASFYEQYF TGCGCCAGCAGCCTAGACAGTGCTAGTTTCTACGAGCAGTACTTC
TRBJ2-5 many TRBV27 15 TRBD2 CASASQAGGQETQYF TGTGCCAGCGCAAGTCAAGCGGGAGGGCAAGAGACCCAGTACTTC
TRBJ2-5 - TRBV6-2/TRBV6-3 14 - CASSYLLGQETQYF TGTGCCAGCAGTTACCTCTTGGGCCAAGAGACCCAGTACTTC
TRBJ2-7 many TRBV6-2/TRBV6-3 15 - CASSYLGQIGYEQYF TGTGCCAGCAGCTACTTAGGACAAATCGGGTACGAGCAGTACTTC
TRBJ2-5 many TRBV7-9 16 - CASSLRLTAHQETQYF TGTGCCAGCAGCTTACGACTGACAGCTCACCAAGAGACCCAGTACTTC
TRBJ1-4 many TRBV5-6 16 - CASSLEPSRGIKELFF TGTGCCAGCAGCTTGGAGCCCAGCAGGGGTATCAAGGAACTGTTTTTT
TRBJ1-2 many TRBV5-5 16 - CASSPYHLSLDYGYTF TGTGCCAGCAGCCCCTATCACCTTAGTCTTGACTATGGCTACACCTTC
TRBJ2-3 - TRBV3-2 17 - CASSNPLTGKSTDTQYF TGTGCCAGCAGCAACCCCTTAACGGGAAAGAGCACAGATACGCAGTATTTT
TRBJ2-2 few TRBV7-9 16 TRBD1 CASSQRQGSYTGELFF TGTGCCAGCAGCCAGAGACAGGGTTCTTACACCGGGGAGCTGTTTTTT
TRBJ1-1 many TRBV7-9 15 - CASSLSAGLVTEAFF TGTGCCAGCAGCTTGTCTGCGGGACTTGTTACTGAAGCTTTCTTT
TRBJ1-6 many TRBV13 12 - CASSLRNSPLHF TGTGCCAGCAGCCTCCGGAATTCACCCCTCCACTTT
TRBJ2-1 - TRBV18 13 - CASSLSDYNEQFF TGTGCCAGCTCACTGTCGGATTACAATGAGCAGTTCTTC
TRBJ2-1 many TRBV7-9 12 - CASSGSQREQFF TGTGCCAGCAGCGGAAGTCAGCGTGAGCAGTTCTTC
TRBJ2-2 - TRBV19 14 TRBD1 CASSTGVWTGELFF TGTGCCAGCAGTACAGGGGTTTGGACCGGGGAGCTGTTTTTT
TRBJ2-1 - TRBV28 14 - CASSFRGLRGEQFF TGTGCCAGCAGTTTCCGGGGTCTCAGGGGTGAGCAGTTCTTC
TRBJ1-5 many TRBV19 16 TRBD1 CASSILGDRGYQPQHF TGTGCCAGTAGTATATTGGGGGACAGGGGATATCAGCCCCAGCATTTT
TRBJ2-7 few TRBV9 15 TRBD1 CASSVGTGYYYEQYF TGTGCCAGCAGCGTCGGGACAGGTTACTACTACGAGCAGTACTTC
TRBJ2-3 many TRBV9 16 TRBD2 CASSVEGRGESDTQYF TGTGCCAGCAGCGTAGAAGGGAGGGGTGAGTCAGATACGCAGTATTTT
TRBJ1-1 many TRBV14 15 TRBD1 CASSRKDRQNTEAFF TGTGCCAGCAGCCGAAAGGACAGGCAGAACACTGAAGCTTTCTTT
TRBJ2-2 many TRBV28 16 TRBD2 CASSFLAGVGTGELFF TGTGCCAGCAGTTTTCTAGCGGGAGTGGGGACCGGGGAGCTGTTTTTT
TRBJ2-3 - TRBV19 15 TRBD2 CASTLTSGRTDTQYF TGTGCCAGTACCCTCACTAGCGGGAGAACAGATACGCAGTATTTT
TRBJ1-1 - TRBV19 14 - CASSPPFLNTEAFF TGTGCCAGTAGTCCTCCGTTCTTGAACACTGAAGCTTTCTTT
TRBJ2-7 - TRBV27 12 - CASSHNTYEQYF TGTGCCAGCAGTCACAATACCTACGAGCAGTACTTC
TRBJ2-5 - TRBV4-3 15 TRBD2 CASSPRGGIGETQYF TGCGCCAGCAGCCCACGGGGGGGGATCGGTGAGACCCAGTACTTC
TRBJ2-1 many TRBV7-2 15 - CASSFLGPKDYEQFF TGTGCCAGCAGCTTTTTAGGACCCAAGGACTATGAGCAGTTCTTC
TRBJ2-1 many TRBV11-2 17 TRBD2 CASSLVLAGPFNNEQFF TGTGCCAGCAGCTTAGTACTAGCGGGTCCTTTTAACAATGAGCAGTTCTTC
TRBJ2-7 few TRBV20-1 16 TRBD1 CSARADPGQGAYERYF TGCAGTGCAAGAGCAGATCCGGGACAGGGGGCCTACGAGCGGTACTTC